Below, 13 T cell receptor beta chains from the same sample are listed, as sequenced in a study of cytomegalovirus exposure and HLA in healthy donors. The PCR had 60 Vbeta and 13 Jbeta primers. The table came from immunoSEQ multiplex PCR; TCRdb's copy has only in-frame clones and leaves some out. Here the sample spans around 150,000 clones, approximately 80% being singletons. Specimen: PBMCs. These receptors originate from a man aged 18 to 30 in good health and CMV-seropositive.

The J gene is TRBJ2-5, the V gene TRBV20-1, with D maybe TRBD1 (5 bases). The J call may be in error: the DNA end matches TRBJ2-7 better. Germline values: CDR1 DFQATT, CDR2 SNEGSKA (reference sequence). CDR3 length: 11 residues. CDR3 sequence reads: CSAQGLDEQYF. In nucleotides, the CDR3 is TGCAGTGCGCAGGGATTGGACGAGCAGTACTTC.

This chain links TRBV18 with TRBJ1-1; D might be TRBD1 (6 bases). The CDR3 runs to 14 residues. The V and J ends lost 8 bases and 5 bases respectively, with 18 bases between them. Germline V gives CDR1 KGHSH, CDR2 LQKENI. CDR3: CASGAAGVETEAFF. The CDR3 coding sequence is TGTGCCAGCGGGGCAGCAGGGGTAGAGACTGAAGCTTTCTTT.

This rearrangement joins TRBV5-1 to TRBJ2-2; tentative D call: TRBD1 (5 bases). V lost 4 bases to trimming and J lost 5 bases, with 15 bases between them. Germline V gene sequence: CDR1 SGHRS, CDR2 YFSETQ. The CDR3 is made up of 15 amino acids. The CDR3 here is CASSVQAYRTGELFF. CDR3 bases: TGCGCCAGCAGCGTACAGGCCTACCGTACCGGGGAGCTGTTTTTT.

V and J are TRBV9 and TRBJ2-1; 9 bases map to TRBD2. Germline lookup yields CDR1 SGDLS and CDR2 YYNGEE. The J segment lost 6 bases and the V segment lost 4 bases, leaving 2 bases of the junction unmatched. The CDR3 sequence is 13 residues long. The CDR3 region has the DNA TGTGCCAGCAGCTCTAGCGGGGTCAATGAGCAGTTCTTC. Its protein is CASSSSGVNEQFF.

This clone has ten or more counts. The CDR3 reads CASSLAHGANSPLHF. DNA of the CDR3: TGTGCCAGCAGCTTAGCGCATGGGGCTAACTCACCCCTCCACTTT. V and J are TRBV7-3 and TRBJ1-6; possible D gene TRBD1, 5 bases. Germline CDR1 reads SGHTA; CDR2 reads FQGTGA. The CDR3 spans 15 residues. With 2 bases removed from V and 10 bases from J, the gap between germline ends came to 15 bases.

The chain employs TRBV6-1 and TRBJ2-7; D uncertain. Germline CDR1 and CDR2: MNHNS and SASEGT. This CDR3 comprises 12 residues. Trimming stripped 6 bases from V and 6 bases from J, with 12 bases between. Here the CDR3 DNA reads TGTGCCAGCAGGCCAGAGGTAGGCGAGCAGTACTTC. Translating it yields CASRPEVGEQYF.

The gene calls are TRBV4-1 and TRBJ2-1; 10 bases match TRBD2. Germline V gene data show CDR1 as MGHRA and CDR2 as YSYEKL. The J segment lost 6 bases and the V segment lost 3 bases, leaving 8 bases of the junction unmatched. The CDR3 runs 16 residues. CDR3 residues: CASSQYTGTSANEQFF. The CDR3 nucleotides read TGCGCCAGCAGCCAGTACACCGGGACTAGCGCCAATGAGCAGTTCTTC.

V and J are TRBV7-2 and TRBJ2-5, with 8 bases that match TRBD2. The CDR3 runs 14 residues. The germline V gene has CDR1 SGHTA and CDR2 FQGNSA. The ends lost 10 bases at V and 4 bases at J; junction bases unmatched: 11. The CDR3 DNA follows: TGTGCCAAGACCAGCGGGAGCCGGGGAGAGACCCAGTACTTC. Translated, it gives CAKTSGSRGETQYF.

This clone was recorded once. The chain joins TRBV7-8 to TRBJ2-3; TRBD2 matches at 12 bases. V was clipped by 1 base and J by 6 bases; unmatched bases: 5. CDR3 length equals 16 residues. Germline loops: CDR1 SGHVS, CDR2 FQNEAQ. CDR3 coding DNA: TGTGCCAGCAGCTTAGGACTAGCGGGAGAGGCGGATACGCAGTATTTT. Encoded protein: CASSLGLAGEADTQYF.

The chain couples TRBV11-1 to TRBJ1-1; TRBD1 agrees at 11 bases. The CDR3 runs to 16 residues. CDR1 is SGHAT and CDR2 is FQDESV in the germline V gene (reference sequence). Trimming removed 4 bases from V and 0 bases from J; junction bases left unmatched: 4. The CDR3 reads CASSYGQGALNTEAFF. CDR3 bases: TGTGCCAGCAGCTACGGACAGGGGGCGCTGAACACTGAAGCTTTCTTT.

The CDR3 nucleotides are TGTGCCAGCAGCTTTAGCCCGGGACAGGATTACTCCTACGAGCAGTACTTC. Its translation: CASSFSPGQDYSYEQYF. The gene calls are TRBV7-9 and TRBJ2-7, with TRBD1 matching over 8 bases. Germline CDR1 and CDR2: SEHNR and FQNEAQ (reference sequence). This CDR3 has 17 residues. The V segment lost 3 bases and the J segment 0 bases; nucleotides outside the gene matches: 10.

J is TRBJ1-2 and V is TRBV10-2, with 8 bases lining up with TRBD1. The CDR3 extends over 14 amino acids. V was pared by 4 bases and J by 8 bases, with 9 bases of the junction left unmatched. Germline CDR1 is WSHSY and CDR2 is SAAADI. CDR3 amino acids: CASSGTGPYGGYTF. The CDR3 nucleotides are TGCGCCAGCAGTGGGACAGGGCCTTACGGGGGCTACACCTTC.

Turning to this clone: Other DNA sequences from this sample encode an identical CDR3 as well. The rearrangement joins TRBV27 to TRBJ2-5; D remains unclear. The germline gives CDR1 MNHEY, CDR2 SMNVEV (reference sequence). V was pared by 2 bases and J by 5 bases, with 9 bases between. This CDR3 has 13 amino acids. The CDR3 is CASSLRLRETQYF. DNA for the CDR3: TGTGCCAGCAGTTTACGCCTTCGGGAGACCCAGTACTTC.